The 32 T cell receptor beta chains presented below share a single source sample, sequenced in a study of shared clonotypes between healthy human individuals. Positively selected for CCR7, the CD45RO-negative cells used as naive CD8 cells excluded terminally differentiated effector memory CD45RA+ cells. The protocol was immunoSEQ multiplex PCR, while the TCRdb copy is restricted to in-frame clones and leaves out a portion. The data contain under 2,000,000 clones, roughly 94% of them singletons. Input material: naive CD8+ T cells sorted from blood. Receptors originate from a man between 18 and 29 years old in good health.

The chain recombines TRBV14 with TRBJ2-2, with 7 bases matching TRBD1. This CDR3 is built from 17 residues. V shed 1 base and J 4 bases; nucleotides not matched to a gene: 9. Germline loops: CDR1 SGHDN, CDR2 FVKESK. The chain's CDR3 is CASSQATGAGATGELFF. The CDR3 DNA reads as TGTGCCAGCAGCCAAGCCACAGGGGCAGGGGCCACCGGGGAGCTGTTTTTT.

The DNA of the CDR3 is TGTGCCAGCAGCATTGGACAGGGTAGGATTCAAGAGACCCAGTACTTC. It is translated as CASSIGQGRIQETQYF. V usage is TRBV11-2 and J usage is TRBJ2-5, with TRBD1 matching 8 bases. V dropped 5 bases and J dropped 2; count of bases not matched to a gene: 10. CDR1 SGHAT and CDR2 FQNNGV come from the germline V gene. This CDR3 has 16 amino acids.

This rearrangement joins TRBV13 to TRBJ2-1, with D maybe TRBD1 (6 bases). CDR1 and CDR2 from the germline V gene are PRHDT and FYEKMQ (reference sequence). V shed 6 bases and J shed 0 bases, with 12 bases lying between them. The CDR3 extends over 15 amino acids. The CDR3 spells CASSQGKGSYNEQFF. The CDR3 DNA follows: TGTGCCAGCAGTCAGGGGAAGGGCTCCTACAATGAGCAGTTCTTC.

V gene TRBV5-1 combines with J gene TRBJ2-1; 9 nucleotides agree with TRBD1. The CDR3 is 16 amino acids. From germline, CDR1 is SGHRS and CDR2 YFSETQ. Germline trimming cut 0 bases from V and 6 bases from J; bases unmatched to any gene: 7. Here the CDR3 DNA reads TGCGCCAGCAGCTTGGAACCACAGGGGGCGGTCAATGAGCAGTTCTTC. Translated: CASSLEPQGAVNEQFF.

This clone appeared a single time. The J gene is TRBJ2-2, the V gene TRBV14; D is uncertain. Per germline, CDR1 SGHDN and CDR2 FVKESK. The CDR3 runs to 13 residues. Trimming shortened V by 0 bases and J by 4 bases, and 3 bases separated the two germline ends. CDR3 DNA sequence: TGTGCCAGCAGCCAAGACAGCACCGGGGAGCTGTTTTTT. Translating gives CASSQDSTGELFF.

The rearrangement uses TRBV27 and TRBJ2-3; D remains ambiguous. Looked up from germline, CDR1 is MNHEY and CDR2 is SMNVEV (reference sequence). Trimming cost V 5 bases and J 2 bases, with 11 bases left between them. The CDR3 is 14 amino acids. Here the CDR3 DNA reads TGTGCCAGCAGTAACTTTGGATCCACAGATACGCAGTATTTT. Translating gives CASSNFGSTDTQYF.

The CDR3 spells CASSASGGEETQYF. The CDR3 DNA is TGTGCCAGCAGCGCCAGCGGTGGGGAAGAGACCCAGTACTTC. This chain joins TRBV5-4 and TRBJ2-5; D is perhaps TRBD2 (5 bases). The germline V gene encodes CDR1 SGHNT and CDR2 YYREEE (reference sequence). V was pared by 4 bases and J by 3 bases, with 13 bases between. This CDR3 spans 14 amino acids.

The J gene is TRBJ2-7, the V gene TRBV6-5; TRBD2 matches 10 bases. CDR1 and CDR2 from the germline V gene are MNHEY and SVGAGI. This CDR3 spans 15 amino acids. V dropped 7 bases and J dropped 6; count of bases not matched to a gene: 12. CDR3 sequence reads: CASNLGLAGASEQYF. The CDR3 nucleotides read TGTGCCAGCAACTTAGGGCTAGCGGGGGCCTCCGAGCAGTACTTC.

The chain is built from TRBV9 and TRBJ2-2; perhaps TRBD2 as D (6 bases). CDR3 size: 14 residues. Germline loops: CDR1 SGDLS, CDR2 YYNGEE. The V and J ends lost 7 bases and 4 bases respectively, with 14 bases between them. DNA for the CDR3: TGTGCCAGCGAGACCGGGACTCTCACCGGGGAGCTGTTTTTT. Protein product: CASETGTLTGELFF.

This chain's CDR3 is CASSLDGQGFDEQYF. The CDR3 DNA reads as TGTGCCAGCAGCTTGGACGGGCAGGGATTCGACGAGCAGTACTTC. The V gene is TRBV5-6, the J gene TRBJ2-7; D is possibly TRBD1 (5 bases). The V gene's germline CDR1 is SGHDT and CDR2 YYEEEE. CDR3 length: 15 residues. Trimming removed 0 bases at V and 5 bases at J, with 15 bases between.

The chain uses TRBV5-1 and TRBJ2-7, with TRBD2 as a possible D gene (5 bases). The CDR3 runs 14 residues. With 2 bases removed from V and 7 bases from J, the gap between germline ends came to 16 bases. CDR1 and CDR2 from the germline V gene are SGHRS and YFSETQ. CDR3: CASSFDGKGGEQYF. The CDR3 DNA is TGCGCCAGCAGCTTTGACGGGAAGGGCGGGGAGCAGTACTTC.

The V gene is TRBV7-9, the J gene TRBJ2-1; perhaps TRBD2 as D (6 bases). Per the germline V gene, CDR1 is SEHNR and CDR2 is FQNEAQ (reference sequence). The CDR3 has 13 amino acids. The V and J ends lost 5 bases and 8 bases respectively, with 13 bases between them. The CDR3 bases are TGTGCCAGCAGCGGCGGGGTGCGGGATGAGCAGTTCTTC. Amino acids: CASSGGVRDEQFF.

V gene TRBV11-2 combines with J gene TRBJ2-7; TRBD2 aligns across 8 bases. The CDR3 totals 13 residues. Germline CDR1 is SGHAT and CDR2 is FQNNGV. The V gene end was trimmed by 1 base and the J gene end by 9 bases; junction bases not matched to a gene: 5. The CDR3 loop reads CASSLGVAGPQYF. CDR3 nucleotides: TGTGCCAGCAGCTTAGGGGTAGCGGGGCCGCAGTACTTC.

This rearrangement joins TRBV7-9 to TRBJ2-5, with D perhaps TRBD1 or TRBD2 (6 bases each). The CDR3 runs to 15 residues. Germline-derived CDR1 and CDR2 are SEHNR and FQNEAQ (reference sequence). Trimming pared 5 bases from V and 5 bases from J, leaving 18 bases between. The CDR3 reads CASSPWKGGAETQYF. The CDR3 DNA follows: TGTGCCAGCAGCCCCTGGAAGGGGGGCGCCGAGACCCAGTACTTC.

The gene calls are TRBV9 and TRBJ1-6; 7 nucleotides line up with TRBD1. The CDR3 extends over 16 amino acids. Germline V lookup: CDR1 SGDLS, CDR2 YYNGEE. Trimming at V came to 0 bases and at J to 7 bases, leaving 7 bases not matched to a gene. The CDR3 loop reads CASSVAGTAVNSPLHF. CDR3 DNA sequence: TGTGCCAGCAGCGTAGCAGGGACAGCTGTGAATTCACCCCTCCACTTT.

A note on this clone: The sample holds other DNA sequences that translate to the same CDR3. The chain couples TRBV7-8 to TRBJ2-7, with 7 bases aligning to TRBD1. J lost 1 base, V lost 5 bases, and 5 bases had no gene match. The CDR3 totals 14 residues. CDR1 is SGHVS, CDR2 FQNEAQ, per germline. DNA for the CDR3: TGTGCCAGCAGCCCCCGGGACAGATCCTACGAGCAGTACTTC. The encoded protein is CASSPRDRSYEQYF.

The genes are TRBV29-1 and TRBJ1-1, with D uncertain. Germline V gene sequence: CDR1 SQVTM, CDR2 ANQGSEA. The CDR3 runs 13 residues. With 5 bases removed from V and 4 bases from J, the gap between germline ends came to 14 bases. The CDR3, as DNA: TGCAGCGTTCCGACCCCGGGAGTCACTGAAGCTTTCTTT. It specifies CSVPTPGVTEAFF. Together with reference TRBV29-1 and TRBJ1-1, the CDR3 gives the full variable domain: SAVISQKPSRDICQRGTSLTIQCQVDSQVTMMFWYRQQPGQSLTLIATANQGSEATYESGFVIDKFPISRPNLTFSTLTVSNMSPEDSSIYLCSVPTPGVTEAFFGQGTRLTVV.

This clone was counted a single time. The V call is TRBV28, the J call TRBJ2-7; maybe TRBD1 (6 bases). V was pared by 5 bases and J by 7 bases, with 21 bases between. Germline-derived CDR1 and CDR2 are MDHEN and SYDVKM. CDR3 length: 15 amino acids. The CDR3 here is CASSTTGTPSDEQYF. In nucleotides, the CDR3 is TGTGCCAGCAGTACCACCGGGACACCCTCCGATGAGCAGTACTTC.

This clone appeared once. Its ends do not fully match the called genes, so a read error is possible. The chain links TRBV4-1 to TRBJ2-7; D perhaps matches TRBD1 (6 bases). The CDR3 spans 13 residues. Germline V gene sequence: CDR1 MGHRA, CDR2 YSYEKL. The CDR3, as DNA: TGCGCCAGCAGCCTCGGGCCCGAGGGGGTTCTCGGCTTC. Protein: CASSLGPEGVLGF.

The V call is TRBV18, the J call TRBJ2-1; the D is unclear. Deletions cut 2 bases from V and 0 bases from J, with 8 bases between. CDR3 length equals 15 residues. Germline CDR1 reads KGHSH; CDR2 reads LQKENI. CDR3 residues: CASSPVGTSYNEQFF. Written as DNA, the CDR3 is TGTGCCAGCTCACCAGTGGGAACCTCCTACAATGAGCAGTTCTTC. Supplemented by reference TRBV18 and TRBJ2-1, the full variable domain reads NAGVMQNPRHLVRRRGQEARLRCSPMKGHSHVYWYRQLPEEGLKFMVYLQKENIIDESGMPKERFSAEFPKEGPSILRIQQVVRGDSAAYFCASSPVGTSYNEQFFGPGTRLTVL.

As DNA, the CDR3 is TGTGCCAGTAGTCCCTCAGGGACGTGGTATGGCTACACCTTC. It encodes CASSPSGTWYGYTF. The V call is TRBV19, the J call TRBJ1-2, with a possible D match to TRBD1 (5 bases). V was trimmed by 5 bases and J by 5 bases, leaving 15 bases between them. The germline gives CDR1 LNHDA, CDR2 SQIVND (reference sequence). This CDR3 has 14 amino acids.

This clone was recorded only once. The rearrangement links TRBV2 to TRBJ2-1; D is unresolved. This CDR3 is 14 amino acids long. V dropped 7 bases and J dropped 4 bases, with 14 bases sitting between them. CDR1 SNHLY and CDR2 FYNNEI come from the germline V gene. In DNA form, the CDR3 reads TGTGCCAGCATCGGGCAGTCCCCTTACAATGAGCAGTTCTTC. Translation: CASIGQSPYNEQFF.

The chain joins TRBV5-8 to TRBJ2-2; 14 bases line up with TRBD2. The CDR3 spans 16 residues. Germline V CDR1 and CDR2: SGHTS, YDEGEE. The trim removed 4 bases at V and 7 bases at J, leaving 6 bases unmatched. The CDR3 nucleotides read TGTGCCAGCAGCCGGGGACTAGCGGGAGTCATCGGGGAGCTGTTTTTT. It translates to CASSRGLAGVIGELFF.

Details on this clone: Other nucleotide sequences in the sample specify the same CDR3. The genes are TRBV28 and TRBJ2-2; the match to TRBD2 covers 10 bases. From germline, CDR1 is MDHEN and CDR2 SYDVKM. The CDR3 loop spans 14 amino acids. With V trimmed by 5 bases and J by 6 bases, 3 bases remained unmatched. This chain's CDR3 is CASSLSGGAGELFF. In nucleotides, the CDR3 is TGTGCCAGCAGTCTCAGCGGGGGGGCCGGGGAGCTGTTTTTT.

The CDR3 sequence: CASSLFGGSYNEQFF. The CDR3 DNA reads as TGTGCCAGCAGTCTCTTCGGGGGAAGCTACAATGAGCAGTTCTTC. The chain links TRBV9 to TRBJ2-1, with D maybe TRBD2 (6 bases). Germline values: CDR1 SGDLS, CDR2 YYNGEE. V was clipped by 5 bases and J by 3 bases, with 15 bases between them. CDR3 size: 15 residues.

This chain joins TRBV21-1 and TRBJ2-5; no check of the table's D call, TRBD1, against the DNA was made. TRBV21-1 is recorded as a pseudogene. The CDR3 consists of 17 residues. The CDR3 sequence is CASSKELDTPRRETQYF. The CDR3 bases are TGTGCCAGCAGCAAAGAGCTGGACACACCCCGACGGGAGACCCAGTACTTC.

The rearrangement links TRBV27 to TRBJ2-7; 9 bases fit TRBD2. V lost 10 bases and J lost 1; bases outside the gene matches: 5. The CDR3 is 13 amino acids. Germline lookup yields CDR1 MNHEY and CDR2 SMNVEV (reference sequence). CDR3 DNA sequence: TGTGCCAAGGCGGGACTAGCATCCTACGAGCAGTACTTC. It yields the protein CAKAGLASYEQYF.

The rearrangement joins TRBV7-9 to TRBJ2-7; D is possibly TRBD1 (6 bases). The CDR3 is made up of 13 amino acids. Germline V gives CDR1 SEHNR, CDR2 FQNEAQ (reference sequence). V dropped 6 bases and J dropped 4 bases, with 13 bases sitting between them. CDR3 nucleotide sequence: TGTGCCAGCAGGGACAGCAACAAATACGAGCAGTACTTC. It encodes CASRDSNKYEQYF.

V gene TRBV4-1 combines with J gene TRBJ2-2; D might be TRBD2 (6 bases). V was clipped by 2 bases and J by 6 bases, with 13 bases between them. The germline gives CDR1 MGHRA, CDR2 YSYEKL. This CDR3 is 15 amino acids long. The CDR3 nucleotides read TGCGCCAGCAGCCAAATCATGGGGGGAGCCGGGGAGCTGTTTTTT. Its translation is CASSQIMGGAGELFF.

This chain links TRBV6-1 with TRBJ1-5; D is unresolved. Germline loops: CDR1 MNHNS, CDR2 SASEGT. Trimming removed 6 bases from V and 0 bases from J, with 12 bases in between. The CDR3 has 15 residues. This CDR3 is CASSEPRHSNQPQHF. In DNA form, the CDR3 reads TGTGCCAGCAGCGAACCCAGGCATAGCAATCAGCCCCAGCATTTT.

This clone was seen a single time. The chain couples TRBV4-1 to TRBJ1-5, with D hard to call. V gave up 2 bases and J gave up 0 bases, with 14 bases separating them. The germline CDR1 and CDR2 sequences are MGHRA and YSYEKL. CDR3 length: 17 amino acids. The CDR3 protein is CASSQYNSFDSNQPQHF. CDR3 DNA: TGCGCCAGCAGCCAATACAACAGTTTTGATAGCAATCAGCCCCAGCATTTT.

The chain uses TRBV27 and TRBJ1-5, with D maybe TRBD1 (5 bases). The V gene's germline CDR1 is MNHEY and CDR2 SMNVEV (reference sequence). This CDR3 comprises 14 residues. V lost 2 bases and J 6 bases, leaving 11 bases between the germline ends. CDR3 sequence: CASSLQGAAQPQHF. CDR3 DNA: TGTGCCAGCAGTTTACAGGGAGCGGCTCAGCCCCAGCATTTT.